This T cell receptor (beta chain) emerged from a study of early T cells in non-severe SARS-CoV-2 infection. Germline lookup yields CDR1 SEHNR and CDR2 FQNEAQ (reference sequence). This CDR3 comprises 16 residues. The junction had 7 bases not matched to a gene; V was cut back by 5 bases and J by 4 bases. This clonotype was seen more than once but under ten times. From the 5' RACE reads, TCRdb called clonotypes with MiXCR, one entry per CDR3 protein. The sample lists roughly 28,000 distinct CDR3 sequences, over 5% occurring once. This clonotype was sampled from an adult who was a healthcare worker with PCR-confirmed SARS-CoV-2 infection or an uninfected control (not recorded which). Input material: whole blood. The chain combines TRBV7-9 with TRBJ2-2; 10 bases agree with TRBD2. The CDR3 DNA sequence: TGTGCCAGCAGCCCACGGACTAGCGGAAGCACCGGGGAGCTGTTTTTT. The encoded protein is CASSPRTSGSTGELFF.